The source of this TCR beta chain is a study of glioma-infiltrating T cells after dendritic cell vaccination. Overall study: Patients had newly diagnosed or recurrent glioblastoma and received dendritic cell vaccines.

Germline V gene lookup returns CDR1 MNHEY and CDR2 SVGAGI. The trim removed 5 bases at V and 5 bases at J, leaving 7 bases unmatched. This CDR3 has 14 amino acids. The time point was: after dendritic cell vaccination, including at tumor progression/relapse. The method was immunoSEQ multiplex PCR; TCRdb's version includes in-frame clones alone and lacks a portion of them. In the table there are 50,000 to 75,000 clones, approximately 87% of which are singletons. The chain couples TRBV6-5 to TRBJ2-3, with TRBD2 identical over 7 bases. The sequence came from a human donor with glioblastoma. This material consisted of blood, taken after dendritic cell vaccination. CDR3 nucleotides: TGTGCCAGCAGTGCCGGACTAGGGCGAGATACGCAGTATTTT. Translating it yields CASSAGLGRDTQYF.